This entry features one T cell receptor (beta chain) sequence. Its antigen is unidentified. The V end lost 0 bases, the J end lost 5 bases, and 19 bases lay between the germline ends. This CDR3 is built from 17 residues. The germline V gene encodes CDR1 MGHRA and CDR2 YSYEKL. The data were taken from a study of OX40 agonist ivuxolimab in advanced cancers. Study observations and caveats: In CD8+ T cells, expanded clones were on average more numerous than in CD4+.

Some clones are missing from TCRdb's copy, which holds only in-frame ones; the method was immunoSEQ multiplex PCR. The sample lists about 82,000 clones, around 86% occurring once. The chain is built from TRBV4-1 and TRBJ1-2; maybe TRBD1 (6 bases). Sequencing used CD4+ or CD8+ T cells sorted from blood, obtained in a trial of the OX40 agonist ivuxolimab. This clonotype was sampled from an adult with an advanced solid tumor such as melanoma, head and neck, liver or kidney cancer. The CDR3 coding sequence is TGCGCCAGCAGCCAAGAAGGCGGGACAAGGGCGGGGTATGGCTACACCTTC. Its protein product is CASSQEGGTRAGYGYTF.